This T cell receptor beta chain was observed in a study of blood T cell repertoires in COVID-19. Here immunoSEQ multiplex PCR was the method, and the copy in TCRdb shows in-frame clones only, minus some. In the table there are more than 110,000 clones, 80% to 85% of which are singletons. The TCR originated in a human donor in a cohort sampled during active COVID-19. Input material: peripheral blood.

The CDR3 here is CASSPGGVIRTEAFF. CDR3 in DNA: TGTGCCAGCAGCCCGGGGGGGGTCATCCGCACTGAAGCTTTCTTT. The gene calls are TRBV9 and TRBJ1-1; a possible D gene is TRBD1 (5 bases). The CDR3 has 15 amino acids. V was pared by 4 bases and J by 4 bases, with 17 bases between. Per germline, CDR1 SGDLS and CDR2 YYNGEE.